These 13 T cell receptor beta chains were sequenced from one sample in a study of shared clonotypes between healthy human individuals. This table comes from immunoSEQ multiplex PCR, and its TCRdb copy is limited to in-frame clones, with some not included. The sample lists approximately 2.5 million clones; around nine tenths were seen once. The sequencing input was naive CD4+ T cells sorted from blood. Subset specified: CD45RA+ positively selected. These receptors came from a man younger than 30 in good health.

V and J are TRBV23-1 and TRBJ1-2; 7 positions match TRBD1. TRBV23-1 is an open reading frame, and its role is uncertain. This CDR3 is 14 amino acids long. Trimming took 5 bases from V and 3 from J; bases not matched to a gene: 6. CDR3 in DNA: TGCGCCAGCAGTTTCCAGACAGGGTACTATGGCTACACCTTC. As protein: CASSFQTGYYGYTF.

A word on this clone: Other DNA sequences from this sample encode an identical CDR3 as well. The chain couples TRBV10-3 to TRBJ2-1; D is possibly TRBD2 (5 bases). The CDR3 covers 11 residues. The germline V gene encodes CDR1 ENHRY and CDR2 SYGVKD. V dropped 6 bases and J dropped 8 bases, with 8 bases sitting between them. The CDR3: CAISPGDEQFF. DNA of the CDR3: TGTGCCATCAGCCCCGGGGATGAGCAGTTCTTC.

As concerns this clone: Other DNA sequences in the sample encode the same CDR3. This chain's CDR3 is CASRGSTDTQYF. The CDR3 region has the DNA TGTGCCAGCAGGGGTAGCACAGATACGCAGTATTTT. J is TRBJ2-3 and V is TRBV6-6; D unresolved. The germline V gene encodes CDR1 MNHNY and CDR2 SVGAGI (reference sequence). Trimming stripped 6 bases from V and 0 bases from J, with 4 bases between. CDR3 length: 12 residues.

The chain recombines TRBV5-6 with TRBJ1-2; perhaps TRBD1 as D (5 bases). Trimming removed 0 bases from V and 4 bases from J, with 7 bases in between. CDR1 and CDR2 (germline): SGHDT, YYEEEE. The CDR3 runs to 13 residues. CDR3 DNA: TGTGCCAGCAGCTTGGGGGGCGTCTATGGCTACACCTTC. It is translated as CASSLGGVYGYTF.

The CDR3 protein is CASRTTGDPGNTIYF. DNA for the CDR3: TGTGCCAGTAGAACAACAGGGGACCCTGGAAACACCATATATTTT. This chain joins TRBV19 and TRBJ1-3; 7 bases are a match to TRBD1. With 6 bases clipped from V and 2 bases from J, the junction kept 7 bases outside the gene matches. The CDR3 totals 15 residues. The germline V gene has CDR1 LNHDA and CDR2 SQIVND (reference sequence).

About this clone itself: Different DNA sequences within this sample yield the same CDR3. The chain links TRBV18 to TRBJ1-2, with 7 bases lining up with TRBD1. Per the germline V gene, CDR1 is KGHSH and CDR2 is LQKENI. This CDR3 is 13 amino acids long. The V and J ends lost 3 bases and 5 bases, in that order; junction bases with no gene match: 3. The CDR3 sequence is CASSPGTEYGYTF. The CDR3 DNA follows: TGTGCCAGCTCACCTGGGACAGAGTATGGCTACACCTTC. Together with reference TRBV18 and TRBJ1-2, the CDR3 gives the full variable domain: NAGVMQNPRHLVRRRGQEARLRCSPMKGHSHVYWYRQLPEEGLKFMVYLQKENIIDESGMPKERFSAEFPKEGPSILRIQQVVRGDSAAYFCASSPGTEYGYTFGSGTRLTVV.

The genes are TRBV5-4 and TRBJ1-6; tentatively, D is TRBD1 (5 bases). Looked up from germline, CDR1 is SGHNT and CDR2 is YYREEE (reference sequence). V was trimmed by 4 bases and J by 1 base, leaving 9 bases between them. This CDR3 has 15 amino acids. The CDR3 loop is CASSPEGSYNSPLHF. The CDR3 nucleotides are TGTGCCAGCAGCCCCGAGGGGTCCTATAATTCACCCCTCCACTTT.

This clone was recorded once. J is TRBJ2-3 and V is TRBV7-2; no clear D. Germline-derived CDR1 and CDR2 are SGHTA and FQGNSA. The CDR3 loop spans 15 amino acids. Trimming took off 4 bases at V and 4 bases at J, with 15 bases between the two ends. CDR3 nucleotide sequence: TGTGCCAGCAGCTCCCGGTCTTTCGGAGCAGATACGCAGTATTTT. It is translated as CASSSRSFGADTQYF.

This chain links TRBV28 with TRBJ2-2; tentative D call: TRBD1 (6 bases). CDR3 size: 14 residues. Germline CDR1 is MDHEN and CDR2 is SYDVKM. The germline V and J ends were trimmed by 6 bases and 5 bases, with 13 bases remaining between them. The CDR3 DNA follows: TGTGCCAGCAGGGAAGCAGGGGTAACCGGGGAGCTGTTTTTT. Its translation: CASREAGVTGELFF. The full variable domain, in which reference TRBV28 and TRBJ2-2 provide the parts outside the CDR3, is DVKVTQSSRYLVKRTGEKVFLECVQDMDHENMFWYRQDPGLGLRLIYFSYDVKMKEKGDIPEGYSVSREKKERFSLILESASTNQTSMYLCASREAGVTGELFFGEGSRLTVL.

The V and J genes are TRBV18 and TRBJ1-4; TRBD1 aligns across 9 bases. CDR1 is KGHSH and CDR2 is LQKENI in the germline V gene. V lost 3 bases to trimming and J lost 11 bases; unmatched junction nucleotides: 16. The CDR3 covers 17 residues. CDR3 amino acids: CASSPPRTGQGTLKLFF. The CDR3 DNA sequence: TGTGCCAGCTCACCCCCCCGAACTGGACAGGGGACCTTGAAACTGTTTTTT.

CDR3 loop: CASSPISAGHEQYF. CDR3 bases: TGTGCCAGCTCGCCAATTTCGGCGGGACACGAGCAGTACTTC. The rearrangement links TRBV18 to TRBJ2-7; tentatively, D is TRBD2 (6 bases). The CDR3 totals 14 residues. Trimming left V 6 bases short and J 5 bases short, with 17 bases between. Germline CDR1 KGHSH, CDR2 LQKENI. The full variable domain, with the rest looked up from reference TRBV18 and TRBJ2-7, is NAGVMQNPRHLVRRRGQEARLRCSPMKGHSHVYWYRQLPEEGLKFMVYLQKENIIDESGMPKERFSAEFPKEGPSILRIQQVVRGDSAAYFCASSPISAGHEQYFGPGTRLTVT.

This clone has only one observation. The CDR3 DNA reads TGTGCCAGCAGCTTGGTACAGGGGGCTTTTCAGTACTTC. It yields the protein CASSLVQGAFQYF. The J gene is TRBJ2-4, the V gene TRBV7-2; 9 bases agree with TRBD1. The germline CDR1 and CDR2 sequences are SGHTA and FQGNSA. The CDR3 totals 13 residues. V was pared by 3 bases and J by 11 bases, with 5 bases of the junction left unmatched.

The chain employs TRBV6-5 and TRBJ1-1; tentatively, D is TRBD1 (6 bases). Germline V lookup: CDR1 MNHEY, CDR2 SVGAGI. Trimming left V 5 bases short and J 2 bases short, with 15 bases between. This CDR3 has 15 residues. CDR3 in amino acids: CASSGDGTRNTEAFF. CDR3 coding DNA: TGTGCCAGCAGTGGAGATGGGACACGAAACACTGAAGCTTTCTTT.